This is a list of T cell receptor beta chains from one sample in a study of cytomegalovirus exposure and HLA in healthy donors. Produced via immunoSEQ multiplex PCR; TCRdb's table is partial and in-frame only. The data show 140,000 to 150,000 clones, 82% seen once. Sequencing used PBMCs. These receptors originate from a woman aged 55-69 years in good health and CMV-seropositive. The CDR3 runs from the conserved cysteine through the conserved F or W. D genes are given only for firm matches. Clone size is not always given. Where it is, it says once, few, many or a class for expanded clones.

. TRBJ2-1 . TRBV7-3 TGTGCCAGCAGCTTTCTAAGCTCCAACAATGAGCAGTTCTTC CASSFLSSNNEQFF
. TRBJ2-7 . TRBV4-1 TGCGCCAGCAGCTTAGATACAGGGTACTCCTACGAGCAGTACTTC CASSLDTGYSYEQYF
. TRBJ1-2 . TRBV19 TGTGCCAGTAGTTGGGGACTGAACTATGGCTACACCTTC CASSWGLNYGYTF
. TRBJ2-7 . TRBV18 TGTGCCAGCTCACCAGGGACAACTGGTTACGAGCAGTACTTC CASSPGTTGYEQYF
. TRBJ2-7 . TRBV11-2 TGTGCCAGCAGCCGAGGGAGTTACTACGAGCAGTACTTC CASSRGSYYEQYF
. TRBJ1-5 . TRBV28 TGTGCCACCACAGTGGGTAGGCTCGATCAGCCCCAGCATTTT CATTVGRLDQPQHF
. TRBJ2-2 . TRBV9 TGTGCCAGCAGCGCGGCCCCCCAGGGGACCGGGGAGCTGTTTTTT CASSAAPQGTGELFF
. TRBJ1-2 . TRBV4-1 TGCGCCAGCAGCCAAGAGGTGTTCCTATCCAGACTCTACACCTTC CASSQEVFLSRLYTF
. TRBJ2-2 . TRBV6-5 TGTGCCAGCAGTTTTTTAGCGATGGCCGGGGAGCTGTTTTTT CASSFLAMAGELFF
. TRBJ2-2 . TRBV7-9 TGTGCCAGCAGCTCCTTTTGGCTCACCGCCGGGGAGCTGTTTTTT CASSSFWLTAGELFF
. TRBJ2-1 once TRBV9 TGTGCCAGCAGCGTATCGGGAGTACCCTACAATGAGCAGTTCTTC CASSVSGVPYNEQFF
TRBD1 TRBJ2-5 . TRBV7-6 TGTGCCAGCAGCCCAGGGACAGAAGAGACCCAGTACTTC CASSPGTEETQYF
. TRBJ2-7 once TRBV15 TGTGCCACCAGTCGAGCGAACTCCTACGAGCAGTACTTC CATSRANSYEQYF
. TRBJ1-4 . TRBV23-1 TGCGCCAGCAGTCAATCTAGGAGTTCTCTGTTTTTT CASSQSRSSLFF
TRBD2 TRBJ2-3 few TRBV7-2 TGTGCCAGCAGCCCGAAGGGTCCAGCGGGGGGCACAGATACGCAGTATTTT CASSPKGPAGGTDTQYF
. TRBJ1-5 . TRBV4-1 TGCGCCAGCAGCCTAGGGCCGGGGAATCAGCCCCAGCATTTT CASSLGPGNQPQHF
. TRBJ2-7 . TRBV7-9 TGTGCCAGCAGCCCCCTCGGAGTGACCCTCTCCTACGAGCAGTACTTC CASSPLGVTLSYEQYF
. TRBJ1-1 . TRBV27 TGTGCCAGCAGTTTATCATCTCGCGTTGAAGCTTTCTTT CASSLSSRVEAFF
. TRBJ1-5 . TRBV4-3 TGCGCCAGCAGCCAAGAATTGGGGGCCGGGGCTAATCAGCCCCAGCATTTT CASSQELGAGANQPQHF
. TRBJ1-1 . TRBV19 TGTGCCAGTAGTCCACAGATGCGGGCTGAAGCTTTCTTT CASSPQMRAEAFF
. TRBJ2-7 . TRBV29-1 TGCAGCGTTGAAGAGGGGGCGGGTGAGCAGTACTTC CSVEEGAGEQYF
. TRBJ2-3 . TRBV7-2 TGTGCCAGCAGCTTCAGACTAGGCGGCACAGATACGCAGTATTTT CASSFRLGGTDTQYF